This T cell receptor beta chain was sequenced for a study of regulatory T cells in long-lasting Graves disease. This clonotype was counted ten times or more. Trimming stripped 3 bases from V and 5 bases from J, with 10 bases between. This CDR3 comprises 14 residues. Germline CDR1 MDHEN, CDR2 SYDVKM. Both iRepertoire HTBI primers and Arm-PCR of CDR3 regions were used to build the TCR beta libraries. MiXCR, run by TCRdb on the multiplex PCR reads, gives a single entry per CDR3 protein. This table has hundreds of thousands of distinct CDR3 sequences, approximately 15% appearing once. Time point described: newly diagnosed GD, antithyroid drugs for less than 3 months. PBMC-extracted RNA yielded the TCR library. These data also featured in a second study, about T cells in Graves' hyperthyroidism and ophthalmopathy.

The sequence came from a woman aged 25-40 years with Graves disease. The specimen was peripheral blood mononuclear cells (PBMCs), collected at new diagnosis, from a patient treated with antithyroid drugs. V and J are TRBV28 and TRBJ2-2; D remains unclear. CDR3 in DNA: TGTGCCAGCAGTTTTCTCCGAAGAACCGGGGAGCTGTTTTTT. Protein product: CASSFLRRTGELFF. Using reference TRBV28 and TRBJ2-2 for the parts outside the CDR3, the full variable domain is DVKVTQSSRYLVKRTGEKVFLECVQDMDHENMFWYRQDPGLGLRLIYFSYDVKMKEKGDIPEGYSVSREKKERFSLILESASTNQTSMYLCASSFLRRTGELFFGEGSRLTVL.